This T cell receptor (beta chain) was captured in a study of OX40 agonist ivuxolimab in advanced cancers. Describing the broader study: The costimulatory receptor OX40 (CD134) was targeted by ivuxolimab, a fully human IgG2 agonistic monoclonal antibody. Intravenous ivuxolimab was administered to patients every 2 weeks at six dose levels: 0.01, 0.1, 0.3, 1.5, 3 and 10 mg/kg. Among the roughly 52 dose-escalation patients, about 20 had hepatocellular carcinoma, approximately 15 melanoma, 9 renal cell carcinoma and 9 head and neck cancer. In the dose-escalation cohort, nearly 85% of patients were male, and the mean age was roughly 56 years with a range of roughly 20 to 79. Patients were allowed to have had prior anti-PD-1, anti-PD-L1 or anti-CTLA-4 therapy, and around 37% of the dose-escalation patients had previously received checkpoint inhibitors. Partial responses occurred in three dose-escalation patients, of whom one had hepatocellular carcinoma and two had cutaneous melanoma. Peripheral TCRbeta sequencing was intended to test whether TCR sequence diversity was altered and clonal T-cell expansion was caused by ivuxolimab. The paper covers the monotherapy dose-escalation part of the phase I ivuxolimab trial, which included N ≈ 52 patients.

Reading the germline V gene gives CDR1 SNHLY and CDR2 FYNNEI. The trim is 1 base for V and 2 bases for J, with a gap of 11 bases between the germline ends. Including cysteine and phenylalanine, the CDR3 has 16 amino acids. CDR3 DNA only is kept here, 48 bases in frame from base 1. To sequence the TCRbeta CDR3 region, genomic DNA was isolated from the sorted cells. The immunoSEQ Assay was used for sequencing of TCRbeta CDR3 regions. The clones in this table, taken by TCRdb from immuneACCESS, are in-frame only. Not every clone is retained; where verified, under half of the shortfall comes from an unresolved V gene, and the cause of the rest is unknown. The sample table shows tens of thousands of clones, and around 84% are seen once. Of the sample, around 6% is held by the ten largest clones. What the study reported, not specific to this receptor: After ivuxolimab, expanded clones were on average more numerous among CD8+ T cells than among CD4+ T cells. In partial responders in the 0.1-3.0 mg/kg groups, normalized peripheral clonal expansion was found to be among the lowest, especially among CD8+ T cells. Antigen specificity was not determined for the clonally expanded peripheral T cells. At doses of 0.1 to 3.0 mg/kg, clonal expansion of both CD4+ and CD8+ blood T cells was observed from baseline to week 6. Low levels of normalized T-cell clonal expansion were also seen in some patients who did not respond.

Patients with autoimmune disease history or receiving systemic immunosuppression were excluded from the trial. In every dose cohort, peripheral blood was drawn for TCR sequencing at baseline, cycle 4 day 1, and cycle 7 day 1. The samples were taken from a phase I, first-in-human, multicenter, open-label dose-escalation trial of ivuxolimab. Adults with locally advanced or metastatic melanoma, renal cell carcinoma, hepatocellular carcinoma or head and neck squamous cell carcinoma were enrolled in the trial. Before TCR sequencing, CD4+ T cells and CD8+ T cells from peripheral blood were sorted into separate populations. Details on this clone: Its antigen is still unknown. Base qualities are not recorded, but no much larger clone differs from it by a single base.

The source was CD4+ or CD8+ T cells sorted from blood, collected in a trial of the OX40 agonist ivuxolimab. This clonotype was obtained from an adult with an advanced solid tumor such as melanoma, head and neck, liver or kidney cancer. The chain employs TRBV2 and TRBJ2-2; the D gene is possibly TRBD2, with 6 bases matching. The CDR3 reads CASSEVLAVNTGELFF. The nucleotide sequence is TGTGCCAGCAGTGAAGTTTTAGCGGTAAACACCGGGGAGCTGTTTTTT.